This T cell receptor beta chain was observed in a study of cytomegalovirus exposure and HLA in healthy donors listed by TCRdb under 2017. As for the study more broadly: According to an earlier analysis of 450 to 650 of the donors, some 180 million T cells yielded over 90 million unique TCR beta sequences and 276 Gb of sequence data. Rather than using new phenotypic data, the later analysis identified candidate immune exposures from TCR beta sequences and from how often those sequences occurred across donors. A later analysis re-analyzed previously published TCR beta repertoires from approximately 670 donors and added high-resolution HLA genotyping to study TCR occurrence patterns. Donor age, sex, ethnicity and CMV serostatus were compiled alongside the repertoire data. An early release covering over 500 HLA-typed donors comprised about 300 gigabases of sequencing data and 65 million to 100 million unique TCR sequences. An earlier analysis of some 500 of the donors applied high-throughput TCR beta sequencing to assess whether each TCR beta V gene segment acted as functional or pseudogenic. Every discovery cohort repertoire had been produced on one sequencing platform. Roughly five DR-DQ haplotypes were handled as single units for association and clustering because linkage in the cohort was strong. On average, about 240,000 unique TCR beta nucleotide sequences were sequenced per donor among fewer than 500 genotyped donors of the cohort, with roughly 19% of those sequences being non-productive. In a later genetic analysis, genome-wide SNP genotypes for about three fifths of the roughly 670 donors were used, and that subset was treated as a discovery cohort. The study aimed to test whether cataloging public T cell receptors could reveal signatures of past pathogen exposure. The study profiled the T cell repertoires of some 610 subjects by immunosequencing and related them to cytomegalovirus serostatus. The number of donors typed differed by locus, with roughly 629-640 for A, B, C, DRB1 and DQB1, roughly 550 for DQA1, over 600 for DPA1, and around 460 for DPB1. The study combined high-throughput TCR immunosequencing, statistical association of individual TCRs with disease status, and machine learning to predict cytomegalovirus infection status. A separate validation cohort of some 130 different subjects was used in addition to the 666-subject first cohort. Of the 300 to 450 genotyped donors, 65% to 90% fell in the genetic ancestry cluster associated with self-reported Caucasian donors. HLA typing covered class I and class II loci at four-digit resolution.

As concerns this clone: The target of this receptor is not known. Base qualities were left out, and no much larger clone turns up one base away.

The library relied on the immunoSEQ multiplex PCR assay. For the multiplex PCR, a mixture combining 60 forward primers for TCR Vbeta segments and 13 reverse primers for TCR Jbeta segments was used. A multiplex PCR assay on genomic DNA amplified the CDR3 region of rearranged TCR beta genes. The Illumina HiSeq System was used to sequence the amplified TCR beta libraries as 87-base-pair reads. Under the source paper's analysis protocol: A later analysis counted about 82 million unique TCR beta chains across the 550 to 750 repertoires, and some 11 million of these chains were shared by at least two donors. A nearest-neighbor algorithm error-corrected the raw reads and collapsed the reads into unique sequences, merging closely related sequences to remove PCR and sequencing errors. To assign V, D and J gene segments, CDR3 sequences were aligned to IMGT reference sequences. For a sequence to be retained, a match of at least six nucleotides was required to both a V gene segment and a J gene segment. Rearrangements were called productive when the CDR3 lacked stop codons and stayed in frame with V and J; all others were non-productive. CDR3 was defined by IMGT convention, running from the second conserved V-encoded cysteine to the conserved J-encoded phenylalanine. In an earlier analysis of 500 to 650 of the donors, sequences lacking an unambiguous match to a single V gene segment were excluded. An earlier analysis of a few hundred of the donors called V segments functional above 56.7% productive rearrangements and segregating when the between-donor standard deviation exceeded 5%. A statistical classification framework was developed to diagnose cytomegalovirus status using the catalog of TCR beta chain sequences. A later analysis assigned V and J genes by comparing TCR nucleotide sequences with IMGT/GENE-DB human TR gene sequences. In a later analysis, CDR3 sequences and most-parsimonious VDJ recombination scenarios were assigned using the TCRdist pipeline. A later analysis defined each TCR beta chain by its CDR3 amino acid sequence plus V-gene family, and excluded reads lacking a unique V-gene family. As a way to deal with suspected cross-contamination and a sequencing artifact, a later analysis dropped approximately 590 nucleotide sequences that were highly shared and had low generation probability. For each public chain, a later analysis derived a clonal expansion index from normalized ranks of inferred template counts within each repertoire. Generation probabilities in a later analysis came from a VDJ recombination model fitted to out-of-frame rearrangements, and those results were checked against IGoR. In a later analysis, TCR-TCR, TCR-HLA and TCR-CMV co-occurrence was scored with hypergeometric tests, and a repertoire-size bias correction was applied to TCR pairs. In a later analysis, false discovery rates were estimated by permuting HLA or CMV assignments 20 times. A later analysis grouped co-occurring TCRs with DBSCAN, adding TCRdist sequence similarity when clustering within HLA-allele-positive subsets. For co-occurrence clustering, repertoires with fewer than 30,000 or more than 120,000 public chains were excluded, along with about five repertoires with anomalous nucleotide sharing. The table was pulled from immuneACCESS by TCRdb, which kept in-frame rearrangements only. Such tables lose some clones; where checked, under half of the loss comes from unresolved V genes, and the rest has no known cause. V and J calls and clone size follow that table, whereas D and trimming were derived from the DNA. Counted in this sample were around 190,000 clones; around 87% of them appeared once. The ten largest clones take up about 1.1% of the sample.

The cohort comprised hundreds of healthy bone marrow donors. At the time of sampling, every cohort member was nominally healthy, though immune exposures that went unrecorded were likely present. The donor tested CMV seronegative, placing the donor among the 350 to 400 seronegative members of the cohort. Each donor provided a peripheral blood sample, and peripheral blood mononuclear cells were used for TCR beta sequencing. Genomic DNA was extracted from the blood cell samples with the Qiagen DNeasy Blood Extraction Kit. V and J are truncated by 1 base and 3 bases respectively, leaving an intervening sequence of 19 bases. CDR1 and CDR2 (MGHRA, YSYEKL) derive from the germline V gene. Including the terminal cysteine and phenylalanine, the CDR3 comprises 17 residues. Only the CDR3 DNA is retained, 51 bases long and in frame from the first base. Overall study outcomes, separate from this receptor: The presence/absence analyses assumed that sequencing depth was roughly uniform across donors, and that assumption may not be true. The sequencing pipeline was judged likely to have produced a cluster of highly shared sequence variants as a technical artifact. It was suggested by the authors that the approach could potentially be generalized to other disease states and immunological phenotypes. In both the original and validation cohorts, the classifier was reported to diagnose cytomegalovirus status with high specificity and sensitivity. In an earlier analysis of approximately 590 of the donors, most TCR beta V segments were observed in productive rearrangements about 90% or about 30% of the time, broadly matching IMGT annotations. In a later genetic analysis, a missense DCLRE1C variant was associated with V-gene and J-gene trimming of TCR beta chains, and the association was replicated in an independent cohort. Because the 87-base-pair reads could not distinguish some IMGT-functional V segments, including TRBV6-2 and TRBV6-3, those segments were excluded. According to a later analysis, parvovirus B19, influenza, CMV and Epstein-Barr virus appeared linked to several top co-occurrence clusters. Compared with the 666-donor mean, donors in an Asian-associated ancestry cluster had fewer N-insertions in productive TCRs, according to a later genetic analysis. A later analysis found that HLA-associated TCR beta chains were more clonally expanded and had lower generation probabilities than equally common non-associated chains. This cohort had only TCR beta chains sequenced, and the lack of alpha or paired-chain data limited which features could be detected. Because some donors lacked HLA typing at each locus, the association tests relied only on the typed subset. At a false discovery rate of 0.05, a later analysis linked 15,000 to 20,000 TCR beta sequences to specific HLA alleles. A total of about 150 TCR beta chains were listed by the study as associated with cytomegalovirus. The only immune exposure information available for the cohort was CMV serostatus. Strong co-occurrence of HLA alleles, especially DR and DQ, made assigning TCR associations to individual alleles difficult. Because counts were too low, 15 to 20 rarely observed V segments, including chromosome 9 orphons, were excluded from the earlier analysis of roughly 580 of the donors. In a later analysis, most CMV-associated TCR beta chains were found to appear HLA-restricted, with HLA associations seemingly driven largely by CMV exposure. Most TCR sequences were observed very rarely across donors, whereas some public TCRs were present in many individuals. Three of the identified cytomegalovirus-associated TCR beta chains were confirmed in vitro to be specific for cytomegalovirus antigens. Correlated functional status among segregating V segments might be attributable to linkage disequilibrium, but an unknown experimental factor could not be ruled out. In a later analysis, TCR association rates were found to vary across HLA loci, with the most associated TCRs seen for DRB1 alleles and the fewest for HLA-C alleles. A further reported finding was that TCR beta sequences accurately predicted the HLA-A and HLA-B alleles for most subjects in the first cohort.

The source of this sequence is a boy aged 2 to 9 in good health and CMV-seronegative. The material sequenced was PBMCs. The sequence is built from TRBV4-1 and TRBJ2-7; 6 matching bases give a weak D call of TRBD2. The CDR3 reads CASSQVGTSQTNYEQYF. The nucleotide sequence reads as follows: TGCGCCAGCAGCCAAGTGGGGACTTCCCAAACCAACTACGAGCAGTACTTC.